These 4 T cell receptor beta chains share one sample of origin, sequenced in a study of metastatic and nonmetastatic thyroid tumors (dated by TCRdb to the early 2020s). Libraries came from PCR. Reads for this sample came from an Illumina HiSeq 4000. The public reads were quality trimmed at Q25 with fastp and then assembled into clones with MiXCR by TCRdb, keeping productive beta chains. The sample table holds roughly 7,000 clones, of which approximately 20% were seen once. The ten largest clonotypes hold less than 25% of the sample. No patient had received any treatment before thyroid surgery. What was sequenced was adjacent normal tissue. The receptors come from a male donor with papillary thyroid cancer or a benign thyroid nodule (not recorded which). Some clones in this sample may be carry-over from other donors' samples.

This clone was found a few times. The CDR3 reads CASSWTGEKLFF. The DNA of the CDR3 is TGTGCCAGCAGTTGGACAGGGGAAAAACTGTTTTTT. The chain is built from TRBV6-9 and TRBJ1-4; 8 bases are a match to TRBD1. This CDR3 comprises 12 residues. V gave up 4 bases and J gave up 8 bases; unmatched junction bases: 0. CDR1 is MNHGY and CDR2 is SVAAGI in the germline V gene.

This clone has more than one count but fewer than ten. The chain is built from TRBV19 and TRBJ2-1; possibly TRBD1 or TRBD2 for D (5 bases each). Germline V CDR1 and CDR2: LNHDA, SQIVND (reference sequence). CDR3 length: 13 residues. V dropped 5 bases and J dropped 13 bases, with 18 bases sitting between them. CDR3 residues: CASSDLPRGRQFF. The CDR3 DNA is TGTGCCAGTAGTGACCTACCCCGGGGACGCCAGTTCTTC. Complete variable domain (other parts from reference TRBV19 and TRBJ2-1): DGGITQSPKYLFRKEGQNVTLSCEQNLNHDAMYWYRQDPGQGLRLIYYSQIVNDFQKGDIAEGYSVSREKKESFPLTVTSAQKNPTAFYLCASSDLPRGRQFFGPGTRLTVL.

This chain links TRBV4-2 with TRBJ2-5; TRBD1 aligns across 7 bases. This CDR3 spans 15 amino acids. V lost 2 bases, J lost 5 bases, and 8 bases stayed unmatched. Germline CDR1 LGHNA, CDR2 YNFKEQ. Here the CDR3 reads CASSQRDSPGETQYF. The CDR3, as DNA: TGTGCCAGCAGCCAAAGGGACAGCCCCGGGGAGACCCAGTACTTC.

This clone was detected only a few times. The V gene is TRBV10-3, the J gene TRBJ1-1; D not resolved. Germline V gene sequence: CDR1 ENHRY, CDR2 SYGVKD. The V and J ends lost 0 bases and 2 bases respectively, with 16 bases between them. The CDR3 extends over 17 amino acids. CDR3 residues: CAISESRADPTNTEAFF. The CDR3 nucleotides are TGTGCCATCAGTGAGTCTCGGGCAGACCCCACCAACACTGAAGCTTTCTTT.